This T cell receptor beta chain was profiled in a study of blood T cell repertoires in COVID-19. In the study overall: The United States, Italy and Spain provided the acute and convalescent COVID-19 samples. T cells, B-cell-depleted T cells, or PBMCs supplied cDNA or gDNA.

Original methodology: Counts of nucleated cells, estimated from reference gene primer amplification, were obtained. Here immunoSEQ multiplex PCR was the method, and the copy in TCRdb shows in-frame clones only, minus some. V and J calls and clone size come straight from that table; D and trimming were deduced from the DNA. The sample lists around 62,000 clones, 80% to 90% occurring once. The CDR3 length is 15 residues. The ends were cut back, 0 bases at V and 1 base at J, with 7 bases in the middle. Germline V lookup: CDR1 SGHAT, CDR2 FQNNGV. The gene calls are TRBV11-2 and TRBJ1-5; a possible D gene is TRBD1 (5 bases). The TCR comes from a man in his 60s with acute or convalescent COVID-19. The sequenced sample consisted of peripheral blood. The CDR3 DNA follows: TGTGCCAGCAGCTTAGATGGGGGGAGCAATCAGCCCCAGCATTTT. It translates to CASSLDGGSNQPQHF.